This T cell receptor beta chain derives from a study of T cell responses to AZD1222 COVID-19 vaccine. As for the study in general: Second-dose recipients at about 4 or about 12 weeks were treated as one pooled group. Study outcomes and limitations: Spike-specific TCR repertoires showed rising breadth and depth after two AZD1222 doses. Most donors were white British, females outnumbered males, and clonal diversity was possibly underestimated.

In this sample, this clone turned up once. Its antigen is not known. The V gene's germline CDR1 is MGHRA and CDR2 YSYEKL. The V and J ends lost 3 bases and 2 bases respectively, with 11 bases between them. This CDR3 is 15 amino acids long. Some clones are missing from TCRdb's copy, which holds only in-frame ones; the method was immunoSEQ multiplex PCR. The sample includes 80,000 or so clones, more than 85% of them seen just once. This clonotype originated in an adult in good health. The chain recombines TRBV4-1 with TRBJ1-5; tentatively, D is TRBD1 (5 bases). This specimen consisted of peripheral blood, obtained on day 0 of AZD1222 vaccination. The CDR3 nucleotides are TGCGCCAGCAGCCACCTCTTACAGGGCAATCAGCCCCAGCATTTT. Translating it yields CASSHLLQGNQPQHF.